Following are 23 T cell receptor beta chains from one sample sequenced in a study of CD8 T cells in Susac syndrome. An input of roughly 0.5 to 1 ug of RNA was subjected to reverse transcription using random hexamers. TCRdb processed the immunoSEQ multiplex PCR reads anew with MiXCR; each CDR3 protein has one entry. The sample yields roughly 200,000 distinct CDR3 sequences, 90% to 95% seen once. The specimen sequenced was CD4+ T cells from PBMCs. The receptors were gathered from a human donor in good health.

This sequence joins TRBV5-4 and TRBJ2-3; 7 bases fit TRBD2. V shed 4 bases and J 2 bases; nucleotides not matched to a gene: 10. The CDR3 consists of 16 residues. Germline CDR1 reads SGHNT; CDR2 reads YYREEE (reference sequence). The CDR3 DNA reads TGTGCCAGCAGCGGGAGGGGCCCCTCCCCCACAGATACGCAGTATTTT. It yields the protein CASSGRGPSPTDTQYF.

This clonotype was seen only a few times. This sequence joins TRBV6-1 and TRBJ2-4; D unclear. Trimming stripped 5 bases from V and 2 bases from J, with 4 bases between. Germline assignment: CDR1 MNHNS and CDR2 SASEGT. The CDR3 runs to 12 residues. CDR3 amino acids: CASSWTKNIQYF. The CDR3 DNA reads TGTGCCAGCAGTTGGACCAAAAACATTCAGTACTTC.

This chain connects TRBV20-1 to TRBJ2-3; 8 nucleotides agree with TRBD2. With V trimmed by 6 bases and J by 2 bases, 13 bases remained unmatched. The CDR3 extends over 16 amino acids. Germline values: CDR1 DFQATT, CDR2 SNEGSKA (reference sequence). This chain's CDR3 is CSAPPSAGGFTDTQYF. Written as DNA, the CDR3 is TGCAGTGCGCCACCTTCTGCGGGGGGATTCACAGATACGCAGTATTTT.

This clonotype showed up just a few times. The CDR3 spells CASTRDRTYEQYV. CDR3 nucleotide sequence: TGTGCCAGCACCAGGGACCGAACCTACGAGCAGTACGTC. The V call is TRBV12-3 or TRBV12-4, the J call TRBJ2-7; D is tentatively TRBD1 or TRBD2 (5 bases each). Trimming shortened V by 7 bases and J by 2 bases, and 12 bases separated the two germline ends. The CDR3 totals 13 residues.

This chain joins TRBV5-1 and TRBJ2-7; 7 bases line up with TRBD1. Losses at the gene ends were 4 bases for V and 2 bases for J; bases not matched to a gene: 3. The germline V gene has CDR1 SGHRS and CDR2 YFSETQ. The CDR3 extends over 13 amino acids. CDR3 protein: CASSLDRAYEQYV. CDR3 nucleotide sequence: TGCGCCAGCAGCCTCGACAGGGCCTACGAGCAGTACGTC.

The J gene is TRBJ2-1, the V gene TRBV20-1; 7 bases align to TRBD2. CDR1 and CDR2 from the germline V gene are DFQATT and SNEGSKA (reference sequence). The CDR3 is made up of 12 amino acids. Trimming removed 3 bases from V and 8 bases from J; junction bases left unmatched: 4. CDR3 sequence (DNA): TGCAGTGCTAGCGAGCGGGGCGATGAGCAGTTCTTC. Translation gives CSASERGDEQFF.

The chain uses TRBV9 and TRBJ2-3; TRBD2 matches 9 bases. With V trimmed by 3 bases and J by 3 bases, 2 bases remained unmatched. Germline loops: CDR1 SGDLS, CDR2 YYNGEE. The CDR3 has 14 amino acids. This CDR3 reads CASSDGLATDTQYF. For the CDR3, the DNA is TGTGCCAGCAGCGATGGACTAGCGACAGATACGCAGTATTTT.

This chain connects TRBV6-1 to TRBJ2-7, with D tentatively TRBD1 (5 bases). CDR3 length equals 13 residues. The V gene lost 1 base and the J gene lost 9 bases, with 13 bases spanning the gap. Per the germline V gene, CDR1 is MNHNS and CDR2 is SASEGT. In DNA, the CDR3 is TGTGCCAGCAGTGAAGAAAGGGGAATAGGGCAGTACGTC. It is translated as CASSEERGIGQYV.

The V and J genes are TRBV30 and TRBJ1-1, with D possibly TRBD1 on 6 matching bases. In germline, CDR1 is GTSNPN, CDR2 SVGIG (reference sequence). This CDR3 region has 13 residues. The V and J ends lost 4 bases and 2 bases respectively, with 11 bases between them. CDR3 sequence reads: CAWTRQANTEAFF. The DNA for the CDR3 is TGTGCCTGGACACGACAGGCTAACACTGAAGCTTTCTTT.

The chain uses TRBV11-3 and TRBJ2-1; 12 bases are shared with TRBD2. Germline CDR1 is SGHNT and CDR2 is YENEEA. The CDR3 has 16 residues. The J segment lost 7 bases and the V segment lost 3 bases, leaving 7 bases of the junction unmatched. The CDR3 region has the DNA TGTGCCAGCAGCTTGTCGGGACTAGCGGGCCCTAATGAGCAGTTCTTC. Translation: CASSLSGLAGPNEQFF.

The chain joins TRBV7-9 to TRBJ2-1, with D tentatively TRBD1 (6 bases). Germline values: CDR1 SEHNR, CDR2 FQNEAQ (reference sequence). The CDR3 runs to 11 residues. V lost 5 bases, J lost 12 bases, and 11 bases lay in between. As DNA, the CDR3 is TGTGCCAGCAGCCTTCTAGGGGGGCAGTTCTTC. Protein: CASSLLGGQFF.

The chain uses TRBV20-1 and TRBJ2-1, with TRBD2 identical over 8 bases. Trimming took 3 bases from V and 3 from J; bases not matched to a gene: 7. Germline lookup yields CDR1 DFQATT and CDR2 SNEGSKA (reference sequence). This CDR3 spans 15 amino acids. The CDR3 reads CSASGPSGYYNEQFF. In DNA form, the CDR3 reads TGCAGTGCTAGCGGTCCTAGCGGGTACTACAATGAGCAGTTCTTC.

This clonotype appeared a single time. The chain recombines TRBV19 with TRBJ2-5; D gene uncertain. Trimming shortened V by 3 bases and J by 0 bases, and 5 bases separated the two germline ends. The CDR3 extends over 13 amino acids. The germline gives CDR1 LNHDA, CDR2 SQIVND (reference sequence). For the CDR3, the DNA is TGTGCCAGTAGTATTGACAACCAAGAGACCCAGTACTTC. It specifies CASSIDNQETQYF.

The CDR3 DNA reads as TGTGCCAGCAGTTCAAGGGGCCCATTCGGGGAAGCTTTCTTT. Translation gives CASSSRGPFGEAFF. J is TRBJ1-1 and V is TRBV6-5; TRBD1 is a possible D gene (5 bases). V lost 4 bases and J lost 8, with 17 bases in between. The CDR3 sequence is 14 residues long. Germline V gives CDR1 MNHEY, CDR2 SVGAGI.

This chain connects TRBV9 to TRBJ2-1; perhaps TRBD2 as D (6 bases). Germline CDR1 is SGDLS and CDR2 is YYNGEE. With 2 bases removed from V and 0 bases from J, the gap between germline ends came to 9 bases. The CDR3 spans 15 residues. DNA for the CDR3: TGTGCCAGCAGCGTCGGGAGAGGCTCCTACAATGAGCAGTTCTTC. Its translation is CASSVGRGSYNEQFF. Supplemented by reference TRBV9 and TRBJ2-1, the full variable domain reads DSGVTQTPKHLITATGQRVTLRCSPRSGDLSVYWYQQSLDQGLQFLIQYYNGEERAKGNILERFSAQQFPDLHSELNLSSLELGDSALYFCASSVGRGSYNEQFFGPGTRLTVL.

This clonotype was seen once. The chain uses TRBV29-1 and TRBJ1-2; D not certain. V lost 1 base, J lost 14 bases, and 17 bases lay in between. This CDR3 is 12 amino acids long. Germline lookup yields CDR1 SQVTM and CDR2 ANQGSEA. As DNA, the CDR3 is TGCAGCGTTGAAGTCGGGCGGCGCCCTGGTACCTTC. It codes for CSVEVGRRPGTF.

The chain is built from TRBV4-1 and TRBJ2-1; no clear D. The germline gives CDR1 MGHRA, CDR2 YSYEKL. V lost 0 bases and J lost 0, with 6 bases in between. There are 15 residues in the CDR3. This CDR3 is CASSQEKSSYNEQFF. CDR3 bases: TGCGCCAGCAGCCAAGAGAAGAGCTCCTACAATGAGCAGTTCTTC.

This chain connects TRBV10-2 to TRBJ2-7, with D uncertain. Trimming pared 3 bases from V and 0 bases from J, leaving 6 bases between. CDR1 is WSHSY and CDR2 is SAAADI in the germline V gene. CDR3 length equals 13 residues. CDR3 nucleotides: TGCGCCAGCAGTGATTTTGGCTCCTACGAGCAGTACTTC. Translating it yields CASSDFGSYEQYF.

The rearrangement joins TRBV9 to TRBJ1-6; D possibly corresponds to TRBD1 (6 bases). The V end lost 5 bases, the J end lost 6 bases, and 12 bases lay between the germline ends. Germline-derived CDR1 and CDR2 are SGDLS and YYNGEE. This CDR3 has 14 amino acids. This chain's CDR3 is CASSGDRTNSPLHF. In nucleotides, the CDR3 is TGTGCCAGCAGTGGTGACAGGACTAATTCACCCCTCCACTTT.

The rearrangement links TRBV29-1 to TRBJ1-5, with D unclear. Germline-derived CDR1 and CDR2 are SQVTM and ANQGSEA. This CDR3 has 14 amino acids. V was trimmed by 6 bases and J by 2 bases, leaving 14 bases between them. CDR3 nucleotide sequence: TGCAGCGTCCTGGTCGCAGCAGGCAATCAGCCCCAGCATTTT. The encoded protein is CSVLVAAGNQPQHF. The entire variable domain, with the rest obtained from reference TRBV29-1 and TRBJ1-5, is as follows: SAVISQKPSRDICQRGTSLTIQCQVDSQVTMMFWYRQQPGQSLTLIATANQGSEATYESGFVIDKFPISRPNLTFSTLTVSNMSPEDSSIYLCSVLVAAGNQPQHFGDGTRLSIL.

The V gene is TRBV23-1, the J gene TRBJ2-7; unclear D gene. TRBV23-1 is an ORF, with its function uncertain. There are 14 residues in the CDR3. V was cut by 0 bases and J by 4 bases, with 10 bases left in between. CDR3 sequence: CASSQSKSGYEQYV. CDR3 DNA sequence: TGCGCCAGCAGTCAATCGAAGTCCGGGTACGAGCAGTACGTC.

The chain links TRBV9 to TRBJ1-6; D unclear. This CDR3 region has 15 residues. Germline V gene sequence: CDR1 SGDLS, CDR2 YYNGEE. The V and J ends lost 0 bases and 9 bases respectively, with 13 bases between them. CDR3 region: CASSVAMVRSSPLHF. CDR3 bases: TGTGCCAGCAGCGTAGCTATGGTTCGAAGTTCACCCCTCCACTTT. The whole variable domain, remainder taken from reference TRBV9 and TRBJ1-6, is DSGVTQTPKHLITATGQRVTLRCSPRSGDLSVYWYQQSLDQGLQFLIQYYNGEERAKGNILERFSAQQFPDLHSELNLSSLELGDSALYFCASSVAMVRSSPLHFGNGTRLTVT.

This chain connects TRBV11-1 to TRBJ2-5, with D possibly TRBD1 on 6 matching bases. The CDR3 is made up of 14 amino acids. V lost 5 bases to trimming and J lost 4 bases, with 14 bases between them. The germline V gene encodes CDR1 SGHAT and CDR2 FQDESV (reference sequence). The CDR3: CASSTMGRGETQYF. In DNA, the CDR3 is TGTGCCAGCAGCACCATGGGCAGGGGAGAGACCCAGTACTTC.